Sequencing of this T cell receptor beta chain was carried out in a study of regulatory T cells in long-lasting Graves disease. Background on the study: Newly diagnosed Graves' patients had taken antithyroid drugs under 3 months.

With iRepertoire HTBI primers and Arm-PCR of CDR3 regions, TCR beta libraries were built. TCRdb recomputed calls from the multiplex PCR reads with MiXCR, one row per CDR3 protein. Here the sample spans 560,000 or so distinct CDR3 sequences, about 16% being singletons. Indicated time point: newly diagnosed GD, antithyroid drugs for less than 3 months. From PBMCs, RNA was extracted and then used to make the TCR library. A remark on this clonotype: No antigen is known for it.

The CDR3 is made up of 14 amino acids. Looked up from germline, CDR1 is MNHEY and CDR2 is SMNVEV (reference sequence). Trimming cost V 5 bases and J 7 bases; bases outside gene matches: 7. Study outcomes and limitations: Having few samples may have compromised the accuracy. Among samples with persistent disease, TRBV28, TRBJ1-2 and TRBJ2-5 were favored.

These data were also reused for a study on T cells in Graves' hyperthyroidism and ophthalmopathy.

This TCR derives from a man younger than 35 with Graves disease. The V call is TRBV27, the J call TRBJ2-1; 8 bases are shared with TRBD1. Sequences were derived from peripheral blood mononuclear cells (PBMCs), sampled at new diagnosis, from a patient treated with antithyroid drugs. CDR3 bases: TGTGCCAGCAGTGACAGGGGTACTAGAAATGAGCAGTTCTTC. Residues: CASSDRGTRNEQFF.